This T cell receptor (beta chain) emerged from a study of cytomegalovirus exposure and HLA in healthy donors. TCRdb's table, derived via immunoSEQ multiplex PCR, lists solely in-frame clones and lacks some. The table shows approximately 300,000 clones, with 80% to 90% occurring only once. Germline V gene sequence: CDR1 SGHRS, CDR2 YFSETQ. V shed 0 bases and J shed 5 bases, with 12 bases lying between them. This CDR3 is 14 amino acids long. The receptor was derived from a woman between 18 and 29 years old in good health and CMV-seronegative. The chain is built from TRBV5-1 and TRBJ2-7; D not resolved. The sample taken for sequencing was PBMCs. The CDR3 is CASSLGQVENEQYF. In DNA, the CDR3 is TGCGCCAGCAGCTTGGGGCAGGTCGAAAACGAGCAGTACTTC. Filled out from reference TRBV5-1 and TRBJ2-7, the complete variable domain reads KAGVTQTPRYLIKTRGQQVTLSCSPISGHRSVSWYQQTPGQGLQFLFEYFSETQRNKGNFPGRFSGRQFSNSRSEMNVSTLELGDSALYLCASSLGQVENEQYFGPGTRLTVT.